This TCR beta chain is from a study of blood T cell repertoires in COVID-19 (dated by TCRdb to the early 2020s). About the investigation overall: Collaborator samples came from the United States, Italy and Spain and covered acute and convalescent phases of COVID-19. The material from the prospective study consisted of cDNA or gDNA derived from T cells, B-cell-depleted T cells, or PBMCs. The dataset comprised deeply sampled blood TCRbeta repertoires from subjects exposed to, actively infected with, or recovered from COVID-19. A freely available public database, intended as a resource for researchers studying the immune response to SARS-CoV-2, is where the repertoires were released. The samples were drawn from two sources: the first 160 participants of the ongoing ImmuneRACE study, and 1,000 to 1,500 subjects contributed by 6 global collaborators. Nearly every sample came with metadata listing a de-identified subject ID, COVID-19 status, age in years and sex. Where HLA class I and class II types were available, the types were taken from metadata supplied by the sample provider, not from assay-based typing.

Trimming removed 6 bases from V and 5 bases from J; the gene matches leave 14 bases unexplained. The cysteine opens and the phenylalanine closes a CDR3 of 17 amino acids. Of all the DNA, just the CDR3 is kept, 51 bases in frame from base 1. From the germline V gene, CDR1 is WSHSY and CDR2 is SAAADI. A word on this clone: Its cognate antigen has yet to be identified. Nothing much larger sits one base from this clone, and base qualities are not available.

Here is what the overall study found, with its caveats: The amount of clinical and demographic metadata varied by source and participant and was provided uncurated.

TCRbeta CDR3 regions were amplified from genomic DNA using the immunoSEQ Assay, a bias-controlled multiplex PCR. Processing in the source paper ran as follows. Nucleated cell counts per sample were estimated from amplification of reference gene primers within the assay. Sequence reads were collapsed and filtered to measure the absolute abundance of every unique TCRbeta CDR3 rearrangement. Productive Simpson clonality was computed per sample as the square root of Simpson's diversity index over productive rearrangements. Imported from immuneACCESS, the table was reduced by TCRdb to in-frame sequences with V and J called. These copies leave out some clones; in studies compared against another copy, an unresolved V gene accounts for under half, and the cause of the remainder is not known. V and J calls and clone size come straight from that table; D and trimming were deduced from the DNA. The sample records 200,000 to 250,000 clones, roughly 90% of which are singletons. The biggest ten clones account for 2.7% of the sample.

Each collaborating institution followed its own protocols to collect whole blood in K2EDTA tubes. For TCRbeta analysis, collaborator samples were shipped as frozen whole blood, as isolated PBMCs, or as DNA extracted from either sample type. The chain uses TRBV10-2 and TRBJ2-3; the junction holds 10 bases that match TRBD2. This receptor was taken from a woman aged 60-75 years with acute or convalescent COVID-19. What was sequenced was peripheral blood. The CDR3 reads CASSKASGGADGDTQYF. In nucleotides, the sequence is TGCGCCAGCAGCAAGGCTAGCGGGGGAGCCGACGGAGATACGCAGTATTTT.